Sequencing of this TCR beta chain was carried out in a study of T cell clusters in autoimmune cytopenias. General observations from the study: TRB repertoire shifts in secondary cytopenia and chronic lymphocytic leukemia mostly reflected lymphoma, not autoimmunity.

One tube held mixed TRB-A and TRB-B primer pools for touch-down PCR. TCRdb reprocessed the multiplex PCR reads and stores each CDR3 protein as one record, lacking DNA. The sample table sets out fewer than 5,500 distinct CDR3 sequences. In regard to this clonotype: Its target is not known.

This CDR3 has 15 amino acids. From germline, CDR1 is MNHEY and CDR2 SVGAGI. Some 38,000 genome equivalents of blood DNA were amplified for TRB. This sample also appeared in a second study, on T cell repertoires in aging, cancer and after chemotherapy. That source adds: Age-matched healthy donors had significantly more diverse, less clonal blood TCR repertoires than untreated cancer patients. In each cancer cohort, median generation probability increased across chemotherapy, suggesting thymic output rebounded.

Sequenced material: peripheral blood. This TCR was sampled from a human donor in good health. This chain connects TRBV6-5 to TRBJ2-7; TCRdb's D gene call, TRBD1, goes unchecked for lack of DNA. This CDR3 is CASSLEWTGTYEQYF.